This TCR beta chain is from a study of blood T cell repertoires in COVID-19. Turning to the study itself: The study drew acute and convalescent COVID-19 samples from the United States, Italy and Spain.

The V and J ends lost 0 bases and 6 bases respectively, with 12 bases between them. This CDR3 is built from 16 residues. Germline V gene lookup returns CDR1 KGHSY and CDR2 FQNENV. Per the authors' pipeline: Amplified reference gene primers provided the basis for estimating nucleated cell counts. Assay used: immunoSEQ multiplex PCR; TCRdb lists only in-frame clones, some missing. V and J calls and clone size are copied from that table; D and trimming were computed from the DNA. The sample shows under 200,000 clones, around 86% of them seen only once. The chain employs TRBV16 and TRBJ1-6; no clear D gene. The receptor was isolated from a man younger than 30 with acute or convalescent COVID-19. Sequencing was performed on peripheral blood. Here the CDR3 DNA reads TGTGCCAGCAGCCAATCTCCCGGGGAACTTAATTCACCCCTCCACTTT. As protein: CASSQSPGELNSPLHF.